A single sample gave rise to the 10 T cell receptor beta chains below, sequenced in a study of STAT5B mutations in CD4+ large granular lymphocyte leukemia. The method was immunoSEQ multiplex PCR; TCRdb's version includes in-frame clones alone and lacks a portion of them. The table shows more than 30,000 clones, with about 88% occurring only once. The sample consisted of CD4+ T cells from blood buffy coats. These receptors were taken from a human donor in good health.

The chain uses TRBV6-5 and TRBJ2-2, with a weak D call TRBD1 (6 bases). The CDR3 spans 15 residues. CDR1 MNHEY and CDR2 SVGAGI come from the germline V gene. V was cut by 5 bases and J by 4 bases, with 14 bases left in between. The DNA for the CDR3 is TGTGCCAGCAGTCCTCATCCACAGGGCACCGGGGAGCTGTTTTTT. Translated: CASSPHPQGTGELFF.

This chain links TRBV7-9 with TRBJ1-4; D is perhaps TRBD1 (5 bases). This CDR3 contains 15 residues. Germline V lookup: CDR1 SEHNR, CDR2 FQNEAQ (reference sequence). Between the trimmed V and J ends, which lost 4 bases and 5 bases, there was a span of 14 bases. The DNA for the CDR3 is TGTGCCAGCAGCTATTCCGGGACGGGCAATGAAAAACTGTTTTTT. Its translation: CASSYSGTGNEKLFF.

The chain is built from TRBV23-1 and TRBJ2-5; weak D call: TRBD1 (5 bases). Being an ORF, TRBV23-1 has a function that is uncertain. V dropped 4 bases and J dropped 9 bases, with 15 bases sitting between them. This CDR3 is 13 amino acids long. The CDR3 bases are TGCGCCAGCAGTCCGGCAGGGTGCGTGGCCCAGTACTTC. It codes for CASSPAGCVAQYF.

The CDR3 reads CASSLKGGGNQPQHF. For the CDR3, the DNA is TGTGCCAGCAGCTTGAAGGGTGGGGGCAATCAGCCCCAGCATTTT. The chain links TRBV5-6 to TRBJ1-5; D remains ambiguous. V lost 1 base and J 2 bases, leaving 10 bases between the germline ends. Per germline, CDR1 SGHDT and CDR2 YYEEEE. The CDR3 has 15 residues.

The chain links TRBV6-4 to TRBJ2-3; TRBD2 agrees at 8 bases. CDR1 MRHNA and CDR2 SNTAGT come from the germline V gene. The V gene end was trimmed by 0 bases and the J gene end by 1 base; junction bases not matched to a gene: 6. The CDR3 consists of 17 residues. The CDR3 is CASSDSHTGGGTDTQYF. CDR3 nucleotide sequence: TGTGCCAGCAGTGACTCCCATACCGGGGGGGGCACAGATACGCAGTATTTT.

This chain uses TRBV11-2 with TRBJ2-7; 8 positions match TRBD2. CDR1 and CDR2 (germline): SGHAT, FQNNGV. CDR3 length: 14 amino acids. The V and J ends lost 1 base and 1 base, in that order; junction bases with no gene match: 0. This CDR3 is CASSLVAGSYEQYF. The CDR3 region has the DNA TGTGCCAGCAGCTTAGTAGCGGGATCCTACGAGCAGTACTTC.

The rearrangement uses TRBV19 and TRBJ1-4; D perhaps matches TRBD1 (6 bases). The length of the CDR3 is 16 residues. Germline CDR1 is LNHDA and CDR2 is SQIVND (reference sequence). V was cut by 4 bases and J by 4 bases, with 16 bases left in between. The CDR3 spells CASSTTQQGLNEKLFF. CDR3 coding DNA: TGTGCCAGTAGTACCACCCAACAGGGCCTTAATGAAAAACTGTTTTTT. The whole variable domain, filled in from reference TRBV19 and TRBJ1-4, reads DGGITQSPKYLFRKEGQNVTLSCEQNLNHDAMYWYRQDPGQGLRLIYYSQIVNDFQKGDIAEGYSVSREKKESFPLTVTSAQKNPTAFYLCASSTTQQGLNEKLFFGSGTQLSVL.

J is TRBJ2-3 and V is TRBV7-9; the D is unclear. CDR1 and CDR2 (germline): SEHNR, FQNEAQ (reference sequence). Trimming stripped 6 bases from V and 4 bases from J, with 14 bases between. The CDR3 has 14 amino acids. The CDR3 DNA is TGTGCCAGCAGTCGAGCTGCAGGCCCAGATACGCAGTATTTT. As protein: CASSRAAGPDTQYF. Using reference TRBV7-9 and TRBJ2-3 for the parts outside the CDR3, the full variable domain is DTGVSQNPRHKITKRGQNVTFRCDPISEHNRLYWYRQTLGQGPEFLTYFQNEAQLEKSRLLSDRFSAERPKGSFSTLEIQRTEQGDSAMYLCASSRAAGPDTQYFGPGTRLTVL.

The rearrangement joins TRBV4-2 to TRBJ2-1; 10 bases align to TRBD2. The CDR3 is 16 amino acids. Looked up from germline, CDR1 is LGHNA and CDR2 is YNFKEQ. After removal of 0 bases from V and 3 bases from J, the junction contained 2 bases not matched to a gene. CDR3 in amino acids: CASSQDLAGGYNEQFF. The CDR3 bases are TGTGCCAGCAGCCAAGATTTAGCGGGAGGCTACAATGAGCAGTTCTTC.

The V and J genes are TRBV28 and TRBJ1-1; 8 bases are shared with TRBD1. Trimming took 4 bases from V and 2 from J; bases not matched to a gene: 6. The V gene's germline CDR1 is MDHEN and CDR2 SYDVKM. The CDR3 contains 15 residues. CDR3 sequence reads: CASSSPGGANTEAFF. The DNA for the CDR3 is TGTGCCAGCAGTTCCCCAGGGGGCGCTAACACTGAAGCTTTCTTT.